The 18 T cell receptor beta chains given below trace back to one sample, sequenced in a study of cytomegalovirus exposure and HLA in healthy donors. A multiplex PCR was run with 60 Vbeta primers and 13 Jbeta primers. TCRdb's copy holds only in-frame clones and misses some; the assay was immunoSEQ multiplex PCR. The repertoire consists of tens of thousands of clones, with 73% occurring once and the leading ten covering about 5%. Sequencing was performed on PBMCs. Receptor source: a man aged 45-65 years in good health and CMV-seronegative.

The chain employs TRBV20-1 and TRBJ2-1; D gene ambiguous. CDR3 length: 10 amino acids. Germline V gene data show CDR1 as DFQATT and CDR2 as SNEGSKA (reference sequence). The V gene lost 5 bases and the J gene lost 5 bases, with 4 bases spanning the gap. The CDR3 loop is CSAENNEQFF. In DNA form, the CDR3 reads TGCAGTGCTGAGAACAATGAGCAGTTCTTC.

This clone was counted a few times. The chain links TRBV19 to TRBJ2-3, with 8 nucleotides matching TRBD2. With V trimmed by 4 bases and J by 6 bases, 6 bases remained unmatched. CDR3 size: 14 residues. Germline V CDR1 and CDR2: LNHDA, SQIVND (reference sequence). This CDR3 reads CASSSGGSGDTQYF. The CDR3 region has the DNA TGTGCCAGTAGTAGCGGGGGGAGTGGGGATACGCAGTATTTT.

This clone showed up many times. CDR3: CASSLTGSGSPLHF. CDR3 DNA: TGCGCCAGCAGCTTGACAGGGAGTGGATCACCCCTCCACTTT. The rearrangement uses TRBV5-1 and TRBJ1-6, with D perhaps TRBD1 (6 bases). V was shortened by 1 base and J by 10 bases, with 12 bases between the two germline ends. Per germline, CDR1 SGHRS and CDR2 YFSETQ. The CDR3 contains 14 residues. The whole variable domain, filled in from reference TRBV5-1 and TRBJ1-6, reads KAGVTQTPRYLIKTRGQQVTLSCSPISGHRSVSWYQQTPGQGLQFLFEYFSETQRNKGNFPGRFSGRQFSNSRSEMNVSTLELGDSALYLCASSLTGSGSPLHFGNGTRLTVT.

Note on this clone: The junction and the germline gene differ at one end; a read error may be behind it. The CDR3: CASSPSVGLGETQYF. The CDR3 DNA follows: TGTGCTAGCAGCCCTTCCGTGGGACTGGGGGAGACCCAGTACTTC. The chain links TRBV7-7 to TRBJ2-5, with D maybe TRBD2 (6 bases). This CDR3 has 15 amino acids. The germline V gene has CDR1 SSHAT and CDR2 FNYEAQ (reference sequence).

The gene calls are TRBV5-1 and TRBJ2-2, with 8 bases identical to TRBD2. The CDR3 loop spans 15 amino acids. With 4 bases clipped from V and 5 bases from J, the junction kept 7 bases outside the gene matches. Per the germline V gene, CDR1 is SGHRS and CDR2 is YFSETQ. The CDR3, as DNA: TGCGCCAGCAGCGCGGGACTAGAGGGGACCGGGGAGCTGTTTTTT. As protein: CASSAGLEGTGELFF.

The chain has TRBV7-3 and TRBJ2-5, with 7 bases that match TRBD1. Losses at the gene ends were 5 bases for V and 4 bases for J; bases not matched to a gene: 7. The germline V gene encodes CDR1 SGHTA and CDR2 FQGTGA. The CDR3 has 14 residues. The CDR3 bases are TGTGCCAGCAGCCTGACAGGGAATCGAGAGACCCAGTACTTC. Translated, it gives CASSLTGNRETQYF. Variable domain in full (rest from reference TRBV7-3 and TRBJ2-5): GAGVSQTPSNKVTEKGKYVELRCDPISGHTALYWYRQSLGQGPEFLIYFQGTGAADDSGLPNDRFFAVRPEGSVSTLKIQRTERGDSAVYLCASSLTGNRETQYFGPGTRLLVL.

For the CDR3, the DNA is TGTGCCAGTAGTATGGAGGGCCCCTACGAGCAGTACTTC. Translated, it gives CASSMEGPYEQYF. This chain connects TRBV19 to TRBJ2-7; tentatively, D is TRBD2 (6 bases). This CDR3 is built from 13 residues. Trimming took 3 bases from V and 2 from J, leaving 8 bases between them. Germline V lookup: CDR1 LNHDA, CDR2 SQIVND (reference sequence).

A word on this clone: The junction and the germline gene differ at one end; a read error may be behind it. This chain joins TRBV7-9 and TRBJ2-7; no definite D call. This CDR3 has 14 amino acids. Germline lookup yields CDR1 SEHNR and CDR2 FQNEAQ (reference sequence). Written as DNA, the CDR3 is TGTTCCAGCAGCCTAGGACCTATTACTACGGGGCAGTACTTC. Translation gives CSSSLGPITTGQYF.

The rearrangement uses TRBV5-6 and TRBJ2-3; D not certain. Trimming removed 2 bases at V and 2 bases at J, with 9 bases between. CDR1 is SGHDT, CDR2 YYEEEE, per germline. There are 14 residues in the CDR3. The CDR3 here is CASSFEEFTDTQYF. CDR3 nucleotide sequence: TGTGCCAGCAGCTTTGAAGAGTTCACAGATACGCAGTATTTT.

This clone was seen a few times. V is TRBV6-1 and J is TRBJ2-2; 8 positions match TRBD1. The CDR3 is 15 amino acids. After removal of 6 bases from V and 5 bases from J, the junction contained 8 bases not matched to a gene. CDR1 is MNHNS, CDR2 SASEGT, per germline. The CDR3: CASRSGTGITGELFF. The DNA for the CDR3 is TGTGCCAGCAGGTCCGGGACAGGTATAACCGGGGAGCTGTTTTTT.

This clone was found a few times. The J gene is TRBJ2-3, the V gene TRBV6-1, with 12 bases identical to TRBD2. CDR3 length: 14 amino acids. Germline values: CDR1 MNHNS, CDR2 SASEGT. Losses at the gene ends were 4 bases for V and 4 bases for J; bases not matched to a gene: 0. Here the CDR3 DNA reads TGTGCCAGCAGTGGGACTAGCGGGGCAGATACGCAGTATTTT. Translated, it gives CASSGTSGADTQYF.

This sequence joins TRBV9 and TRBJ2-3; D might be TRBD1 (5 bases). V was clipped by 6 bases and J by 1 base, with 6 bases between them. The CDR3 contains 12 residues. Germline V gene sequence: CDR1 SGDLS, CDR2 YYNGEE. The CDR3 spells CASKGGTDTQYF. In DNA form, the CDR3 reads TGTGCCAGCAAAGGGGGCACAGATACGCAGTATTTT.

The chain uses TRBV7-3 and TRBJ2-2, with 12 bases identical to TRBD2. Trimming took 2 bases from V and 6 from J; bases not matched to a gene: 7. The germline V gene encodes CDR1 SGHTA and CDR2 FQGTGA. The CDR3 runs 17 residues. DNA for the CDR3: TGTGCCAGCAGCTTAGCTAGCGGGGGGGCTGCGGCCGGGGAGCTGTTTTTT. Translating it yields CASSLASGGAAAGELFF.

This clone was seen a few times. This rearrangement joins TRBV5-1 to TRBJ2-1; maybe TRBD2 (5 bases). V shed 3 bases and J shed 0 bases, with 10 bases lying between them. The CDR3 consists of 15 residues. CDR1 is SGHRS, CDR2 YFSETQ, per germline. For the CDR3, the DNA is TGCGCCAGCAGCTCTGGACTTAGCTCCTACAATGAGCAGTTCTTC. It yields the protein CASSSGLSSYNEQFF.

This clone came up once. The chain links TRBV5-6 to TRBJ2-6; perhaps TRBD2 as D (6 bases). Between the trimmed V and J ends, which lost 6 bases and 4 bases, there was a span of 14 bases. Germline V gene data show CDR1 as SGHDT and CDR2 as YYEEEE. The CDR3 runs 15 residues. This chain's CDR3 is CASTLAGPGANVLTF. The CDR3 DNA follows: TGTGCCAGCACCCTGGCGGGGCCAGGGGCCAACGTCCTGACTTTC.

A single count supports this clone. V is TRBV9 and J is TRBJ2-3; TRBD2 is a possible D gene (6 bases). The V gene lost 4 bases and the J gene lost 3 bases, with 18 bases spanning the gap. Germline values: CDR1 SGDLS, CDR2 YYNGEE. CDR3 length: 16 residues. The CDR3 DNA sequence: TGTGCCAGCAGCCCCTCGGCGGGGCTGAAGACAGATACGCAGTATTTT. This codes for CASSPSAGLKTDTQYF.

The chain couples TRBV30 to TRBJ2-7; 7 bases match TRBD2. The germline V gene encodes CDR1 GTSNPN and CDR2 SVGIG (reference sequence). The CDR3 is made up of 13 amino acids. After removal of 4 bases from V and 6 bases from J, the junction contained 9 bases not matched to a gene. The CDR3 here is CAWIKRREGEQYF. Written as DNA, the CDR3 is TGTGCCTGGATAAAAAGGAGGGAGGGCGAGCAGTACTTC.

This chain joins TRBV5-1 and TRBJ2-1; D ambiguous. V was cut by 0 bases and J by 1 base, with 5 bases left in between. This CDR3 has 14 amino acids. CDR1 and CDR2 from the germline V gene are SGHRS and YFSETQ. DNA of the CDR3: TGCGCCAGCAGCTTGGTCCCTTCCTACAATGAGCAGTTCTTC. Amino acid sequence: CASSLVPSYNEQFF.